The next 9 T cell receptor beta chains were all read from a single sample in a study of blood T cell repertoires in COVID-19. Clones were sequenced by immunoSEQ multiplex PCR, and TCRdb holds only the in-frame ones, with some missing. In the table there are roughly 230,000 clones, roughly 86% of which are singletons. Sequences were obtained from peripheral blood. These receptors originate from a human donor in a cohort sampled during active COVID-19.

The V call is TRBV7-2, the J call TRBJ2-7, with TRBD1 matching 7 bases. This CDR3 region has 14 residues. The germline V gene encodes CDR1 SGHTA and CDR2 FQGNSA. Germline trimming cut 3 bases from V and 2 bases from J; bases unmatched to any gene: 4. The chain's CDR3 is CASSFNRGAYEQYF. The CDR3 nucleotides are TGTGCCAGCAGCTTCAACAGGGGAGCCTACGAGCAGTACTTC. Supplemented by reference TRBV7-2 and TRBJ2-7, the full variable domain reads GAGVSQSPSNKVTEKGKDVELRCDPISGHTALYWYRQSLGQGLEFLIYFQGNSAPDKSGLPSDRFSAERTGGSVSTLTIQRTQQEDSAVYLCASSFNRGAYEQYFGPGTRLTVT.

The V and J genes are TRBV6-1 and TRBJ1-5, with D maybe TRBD1 (5 bases). Per the germline V gene, CDR1 is MNHNS and CDR2 is SASEGT. The CDR3 loop spans 18 amino acids. Between the trimmed V and J ends, which lost 5 bases and 6 bases, there was a span of 26 bases. Here the CDR3 reads CASSKGNSGGVATQPQHF. The CDR3 nucleotides are TGTGCCAGCAGTAAAGGGAACAGTGGAGGGGTCGCCACTCAGCCCCAGCATTTT.

In its sample, this clone was seen once. J is TRBJ2-3 and V is TRBV30, with TRBD1 identical over 7 bases. Germline V gives CDR1 GTSNPN, CDR2 SVGIG (reference sequence). The CDR3 runs to 12 residues. The junction had 2 bases not matched to a gene; V was cut back by 4 bases and J by 4 bases. This CDR3 is CAWNRGADTQYF. CDR3 nucleotide sequence: TGTGCCTGGAACAGGGGAGCAGATACGCAGTATTTT.

The chain couples TRBV15 to TRBJ2-5; possible D gene TRBD1, 6 bases. CDR1 and CDR2 from the germline V gene are LNHNV and YYDKDF (reference sequence). Trimming removed 1 base at V and 2 bases at J, with 8 bases between. This CDR3 spans 14 amino acids. CDR3 in DNA: TGTGCCACCAGCAGAGCAGGGGTTCAAGAGACCCAGTACTTC. Translating gives CATSRAGVQETQYF.

This clone was recorded once. The chain recombines TRBV9 with TRBJ2-7; D remains unclear. V lost 4 bases and J 1 base, leaving 15 bases between the germline ends. In germline, CDR1 is SGDLS, CDR2 YYNGEE. CDR3 length: 15 amino acids. CDR3 sequence reads: CASSPQGGLSYEQYF. DNA of the CDR3: TGTGCCAGCAGCCCCCAAGGCGGTCTTTCCTACGAGCAGTACTTC.

The J gene is TRBJ2-3, the V gene TRBV28; TRBD2 is a possible D gene (5 bases). CDR1 is MDHEN, CDR2 SYDVKM, per germline. V lost 6 bases, J lost 1 base, and 14 bases lay in between. This CDR3 is 15 amino acids long. CDR3 protein: CASSQRESGTDTQYF. The DNA for the CDR3 is TGTGCCAGCAGCCAGAGGGAGTCGGGCACAGATACGCAGTATTTT.

The table lists this clone with a count of one. The gene calls are TRBV10-3 and TRBJ2-5, with 7 bases aligning to TRBD1. Germline CDR1 is ENHRY and CDR2 is SYGVKD. Trimming removed 10 bases from V and 2 bases from J; junction bases left unmatched: 10. CDR3 size: 14 residues. DNA for the CDR3: TGTGCCACCCAACAGGGGATCCAGCAAGAGACCCAGTACTTC. Its protein is CATQQGIQQETQYF.

This clone was seen only a few times. The V call is TRBV10-3, the J call TRBJ2-2, with no clear D. CDR3 length: 14 amino acids. CDR1 is ENHRY, CDR2 SYGVKD, per germline. V was pared by 0 bases and J by 5 bases, with 7 bases between. The CDR3, as DNA: TGTGCCATCAGTGAGTCGATGGAGACCGGGGAGCTGTTTTTT. Protein: CAISESMETGELFF.

The chain combines TRBV7-9 with TRBJ2-5; 9 nucleotides align to TRBD2. Germline V gene lookup returns CDR1 SEHNR and CDR2 FQNEAQ (reference sequence). The V segment lost 5 bases and the J segment 5 bases; nucleotides outside the gene matches: 6. This CDR3 contains 14 residues. CDR3 residues: CASSRGRAGETQYF. The CDR3 bases are TGTGCCAGCAGCCGCGGGAGGGCCGGGGAGACCCAGTACTTC. The variable domain in full, with the rest retrieved from reference TRBV7-9 and TRBJ2-5, is DTGVSQNPRHKITKRGQNVTFRCDPISEHNRLYWYRQTLGQGPEFLTYFQNEAQLEKSRLLSDRFSAERPKGSFSTLEIQRTEQGDSAMYLCASSRGRAGETQYFGPGTRLLVL.